These 20 T cell receptor beta chains came from one sample sequenced in a study of OX40 agonist ivuxolimab in advanced cancers. The library was built by means of the immunoSEQ multiplex PCR assay. What TCRdb holds here is the immuneACCESS table cut down to in-frame rearrangements. Part of the clones is not present; checked against another copy, under half of the missing clones reflect an unresolved V gene, and the others are unexplained. This sample has fewer than 40,000 clones in its table, and roughly 89% of those were observed once. 0.9% to 0.95% of the sample lies in the top ten. The specimen comprised CD4+ or CD8+ T cells sorted from blood, sampled in a trial of the OX40 agonist ivuxolimab. The receptors stem from an adult with an advanced solid tumor such as melanoma, head and neck, liver or kidney cancer.

This clone occurred once. V gene TRBV28 combines with J gene TRBJ2-7; maybe TRBD2 (7 bases). Germline-derived CDR1 and CDR2 are MDHEN and SYDVKM. The CDR3 spans 14 residues. Trimming stripped 8 bases from V and 3 bases from J, with 17 bases between. In DNA form, the CDR3 reads TGTGCCAGCGACCATGGGGGGGGCCGCTACGAGCAGTACTTC. Residues: CASDHGGGRYEQYF.

CDR3 loop: CASGQPWGYEQYF. For the CDR3, the DNA is TGTGCCAGTGGACAGCCCTGGGGCTACGAGCAGTACTTC. V gene TRBV7-9 combines with J gene TRBJ2-7; perhaps TRBD1 as D (6 bases). Trimming removed 9 bases at V and 3 bases at J, with 15 bases between. The CDR3 consists of 13 residues. Germline CDR1 reads SEHNR; CDR2 reads FQNEAQ (reference sequence).

The CDR3 sequence: CASSLIRGYTEAFF. CDR3 nucleotides: TGTGCCAGCAGCCTTATCAGAGGATACACTGAAGCTTTCTTT. The chain carries TRBV11-2 and TRBJ1-1; D gene unclear. Germline V CDR1 and CDR2: SGHAT, FQNNGV. Trimming took 5 bases from V and 3 from J, leaving 13 bases between them. The CDR3 sequence is 14 residues long.

The V call is TRBV6-1, the J call TRBJ1-2; D is possibly TRBD1 (5 bases). V was trimmed by 2 bases and J by 3 bases, leaving 10 bases between them. This CDR3 is built from 14 residues. Germline-derived CDR1 and CDR2 are MNHNS and SASEGT. CDR3 DNA: TGTGCCAGCAGTGAATACGGGGGAGACTATGGCTACACCTTC. Residues: CASSEYGGDYGYTF.

V and J are TRBV19 and TRBJ1-2; tentatively, D is TRBD1 (5 bases). This CDR3 is 15 amino acids long. Trimming left V 0 bases short and J 4 bases short, with 12 bases between. Germline loops: CDR1 LNHDA, CDR2 SQIVND (reference sequence). CDR3 nucleotide sequence: TGTGCCAGTAGTATAGATCCGGGACGGAGCTATGGCTACACCTTC. Its translation is CASSIDPGRSYGYTF. The full variable domain, in which reference TRBV19 and TRBJ1-2 provide the parts outside the CDR3, is DGGITQSPKYLFRKEGQNVTLSCEQNLNHDAMYWYRQDPGQGLRLIYYSQIVNDFQKGDIAEGYSVSREKKESFPLTVTSAQKNPTAFYLCASSIDPGRSYGYTFGSGTRLTVV.

The chain has TRBV18 and TRBJ1-5; 9 bases match TRBD1. Trimming cost V 4 bases and J 7 bases; bases outside gene matches: 2. Germline CDR1 reads KGHSH; CDR2 reads LQKENI. The CDR3 spans 13 residues. The CDR3 nucleotides read TGTGCCAGCTCACAGGGGACAGGGCAGCCCCAGCATTTT. It codes for CASSQGTGQPQHF.

The chain is built from TRBV5-4 and TRBJ2-5; 7 bases align to TRBD2. Germline values: CDR1 SGHNT, CDR2 YYREEE (reference sequence). Unmatched junction bases numbered 7, after V lost 4 bases and J lost 1 base. This CDR3 contains 15 residues. The CDR3 nucleotides are TGTGCCAGCAGCGGGGGGGTTGGCGCCCAAGAGACCCAGTACTTC. It is translated as CASSGGVGAQETQYF.

J is TRBJ1-6 and V is TRBV2; D unclear. The CDR3 loop spans 14 amino acids. CDR1 is SNHLY, CDR2 FYNNEI, per germline. V lost 5 bases to trimming and J lost 10 bases, with 15 bases between them. The CDR3 spells CASSIYHDRSPLHF. In DNA form, the CDR3 reads TGTGCCAGCAGTATATACCACGATCGATCACCCCTCCACTTT.

The chain employs TRBV27 and TRBJ2-1; D is unresolved. The germline CDR1 and CDR2 sequences are MNHEY and SMNVEV (reference sequence). There are 12 residues in the CDR3. V was cut by 6 bases and J by 6 bases, with 9 bases left in between. Written as DNA, the CDR3 is TGTGCCAGCAGGACGAAAACCAATGAGCAGTTCTTC. It codes for CASRTKTNEQFF.

This chain joins TRBV7-2 and TRBJ2-3, with D perhaps being TRBD1 or TRBD2 (6 bases each). The CDR3 is 13 residues long. Germline-derived CDR1 and CDR2 are SGHTA and FQGNSA. The V end lost 7 bases, the J end lost 6 bases, and 14 bases lay between the germline ends. CDR3 DNA: TGTGCCAGCAAAAAAGGGGGGAGGGATACGCAGTATTTT. Residues: CASKKGGRDTQYF. The full variable domain, completed using reference TRBV7-2 and TRBJ2-3, is GAGVSQSPSNKVTEKGKDVELRCDPISGHTALYWYRQSLGQGLEFLIYFQGNSAPDKSGLPSDRFSAERTGGSVSTLTIQRTQQEDSAVYLCASKKGGRDTQYFGPGTRLTVL.

This clone was picked up one time. The rearrangement uses TRBV5-6 and TRBJ2-7; TRBD1 is a possible D gene (5 bases). The CDR3 covers 16 residues. Trimming removed 2 bases at V and 5 bases at J, with 20 bases between. Germline CDR1 reads SGHDT; CDR2 reads YYEEEE. The CDR3 reads CASSLKFGSGLHEQYF. CDR3 bases: TGTGCCAGCAGCTTAAAGTTCGGGTCAGGGTTGCACGAGCAGTACTTC.

The chain links TRBV6-5 to TRBJ2-5; a weak D match, TRBD1 (5 bases). There are 14 residues in the CDR3. Trimming removed 2 bases at V and 6 bases at J, with 13 bases between. Per germline, CDR1 MNHEY and CDR2 SVGAGI. CDR3 region: CASSYGPGRQTQYF. The DNA of the CDR3 is TGTGCCAGCAGTTACGGTCCAGGGCGACAGACCCAGTACTTC.

The rearrangement links TRBV6-6 to TRBJ1-5, with D possibly being TRBD1 (6 bases). V lost 2 bases, J lost 5 bases, and 10 bases lay in between. The CDR3 is 14 amino acids. CDR1 is MNHNY, CDR2 SVGAGI, per germline (reference sequence). In DNA, the CDR3 is TGTGCCAGCAGTTACGCAGGGGATCATCAGCCCCAGCATTTT. Residues: CASSYAGDHQPQHF.

The V and J genes are TRBV6-5 and TRBJ2-4, with D possibly matching TRBD1 (6 bases). Trimming pared 5 bases from V and 1 base from J, leaving 12 bases between. Germline loops: CDR1 MNHEY, CDR2 SVGAGI. CDR3 size: 15 residues. CDR3 coding DNA: TGTGCCAGCAGTACTACCGACAGGGCCAAAAACATTCAGTACTTC. It translates to CASSTTDRAKNIQYF.

This sequence joins TRBV5-6 and TRBJ2-3; 7 bases are a match to TRBD1. The CDR3 spans 15 residues. Germline CDR1 and CDR2: SGHDT and YYEEEE. J lost 1 base, V lost 1 base, and 3 bases had no gene match. In DNA, the CDR3 is TGTGCCAGCAGCTTGATTGGACAGGGCACAGATACGCAGTATTTT. Its protein is CASSLIGQGTDTQYF.

The chain carries TRBV19 and TRBJ2-6; 8 bases match TRBD1. J lost 4 bases, V lost 4 bases, and 3 bases had no gene match. Germline V gene data show CDR1 as LNHDA and CDR2 as SQIVND (reference sequence). The CDR3 sequence is 15 residues long. In nucleotides, the CDR3 is TGTGCCAGTAGTACAGGGGGCGCGGGGGCCAACGTCCTGACTTTC. Its protein is CASSTGGAGANVLTF.

This rearrangement joins TRBV7-2 to TRBJ2-1; no firm D call. CDR3 length: 14 amino acids. Germline loops: CDR1 SGHTA, CDR2 FQGNSA. V was trimmed by 10 bases and J by 9 bases, leaving 22 bases between them. CDR3 sequence (DNA): TGTGCCATCTCCCTCGGGCCGATATTGGGTGAGCAGTTCTTC. Protein: CAISLGPILGEQFF.

J is TRBJ2-1 and V is TRBV11-2, with 10 nucleotides matching TRBD1. In germline, CDR1 is SGHAT, CDR2 FQNNGV. Unmatched junction bases numbered 5, after V lost 5 bases and J lost 4 bases. The CDR3 runs 15 residues. The CDR3 spells CASSRTGQGYNEQFF. The CDR3, as DNA: TGTGCCAGCAGCCGAACGGGACAGGGGTACAATGAGCAGTTCTTC.

As DNA, the CDR3 is TGTGCCTGGAGTACAGGGGGCACTGAAGCTTTCTTT. As protein: CAWSTGGTEAFF. The V call is TRBV30, the J call TRBJ1-1, with TRBD1 identical over 8 bases. CDR1 GTSNPN and CDR2 SVGIG come from the germline V gene (reference sequence). The CDR3 consists of 12 residues. Trimming removed 2 bases from V and 4 bases from J; junction bases left unmatched: 0.

This clone was seen more than once but under ten times. This chain links TRBV5-4 with TRBJ1-4; D gene ambiguous. The CDR3 contains 15 residues. Per germline, CDR1 SGHNT and CDR2 YYREEE (reference sequence). Trimming stripped 0 bases from V and 8 bases from J, with 14 bases between. This chain's CDR3 is CASSLGPMGSEKLFF. CDR3 DNA sequence: TGTGCCAGCAGCTTGGGGCCCATGGGGTCGGAAAAACTGTTTTTT.